This section outlines one TCR beta chain sequence together with its context. This clonotype was counted a few times. Its antigen target is currently unknown. The record has no base qualities; no much larger clone is one base away. This sample stems from a study of blood T cells in healthy people across ages (dated by TCRdb to between 2015 and 2016). Background for the entire study: In model experiments, template switching captured roughly one uniquely barcoded TCR beta cDNA molecule for every two T cells. The donors were split into four age groups: young (average about 15 years), middle-aged (nearly 40), aged (over 55) and long-lived (approximately 89). To track age-related changes in TCR beta repertoire diversity, the study relied on deep sequencing normalized with unique cDNA molecular identifiers. For two donors (one aged 18 to 29 and one aged 80 or older), the study analyzed two additional independent replicas of 1 million unique cDNA reads from the same blood draw.

Libraries were prepared through 5' RACE. Sequencing took place on an Illumina HiSeq 2500. A second roughly 6 to 12 cycle PCR used a sample-barcoded 5' primer and a J-beta primer mix. A unique molecular identifier was introduced onto each TCR beta cDNA molecule by a template-switch 5' adaptor carrying 12 random nucleotides. Each sample yielded at least 2.5 million CDR3-containing paired-end reads. The Mint cDNA synthesis kit, primed by a TRBC-specific oligonucleotide, was used to synthesize first-strand cDNA from all RNA. After uracil-DNA glycosylase treatment, a first 18-cycle PCR used universal primers M1SS and BC2_uni_R on all cDNA. In the authors' own workflow: Normalization of each sample was performed by random selection of 1 million high-quality reads, each carrying a distinct molecular identifier. Instead of being binned into consensus sequences, reads that shared molecular identifiers were thrown out. MiTCR, with a Q25 quality threshold and the strictest error-elimination algorithm, was used for CDR3 identification, clonotype clustering and error correction. Lower-bound total TCR beta diversity was estimated with a nonparametric unseen species model using Euler transformation. The public reads were run again by TCRdb, first through fastp at Q25 and then through MiXCR, and only productive beta chains were kept. Rows with one shared CDR3 protein collapse into an entry with the most common genes and DNA. TCRdb assigned the V and J calls; the authors' analysis was not used. Within this sample are roughly 1,000,000 distinct CDR3 sequences, with approximately 25% of them counted one time only. The ten largest clones take up less than 0.75% of the sample.

Systemically healthy Caucasian individuals from Russia, approximately 39 in total and aged about 6 to 100 years, were included as donors. Each donor gave ten milliliters of peripheral blood, collected into EDTA-treated Vacutainer tubes. PBMCs were isolated by Ficoll-Paque density-gradient centrifugation, with at least 6.5 million obtained per sample. Total RNA was extracted from PBMCs with Trizol reagent, with at least 5.5 micrograms obtained per sample. The percentages of naive CD45RAhigh/CD27high T cells were determined by flow cytometry on a PBMC aliquot from every donor. Broader findings and caveats from the paper: Estimates of total diversity from one million sequenced T cells were regarded as lower bounds and underestimates. Observed TCR beta diversity correlated strongly with the percentage of naive T cells measured by flow cytometry. Because donor CMV infection status was unknown, age-related changes in expanded clonotypes were potentially confounded. Since profiling was done on bulk unsorted PBMCs, naive and antigen-experienced compartments could not be conclusively compared. As age increased, observed TCR beta diversity per million T cells dropped in a roughly linear way, and a significant reduction was already evident by age 40. Compared with the aged group, the long-lived group had more naive CD4+ T cells, fewer expanded clones and increased TCR diversity, a pattern suggesting age selection.

These records were also assigned to another study, of T cells of mothers and their children. As described in the second report: The donors were nine systemically healthy Caucasian individuals, made up of three mothers and their six children. cDNA synthesis consumed the entire amount of extracted RNA, loaded at about 1.6 ug RNA in each 15 ul reaction. Sample barcodes and 2-4 random nucleotides were added via the M1S primer in the second PCR. Over 8 million TCR beta CDR3 reads came from each mother, compared with around 3 million reads from each child. In both related and unrelated pairs, thymic selection shapes the output of TCR recombination in a similar way, with inherited differences having only a minor effect. Normalized repertoire overlap in related mother-child pairs was always slightly higher than in unrelated mother-child pairs, but the difference was never significant. With a sensitivity of roughly 93 clones per million clonotypes, no persistent microchimeric T cell clones were detected. To look for features that set related mother-child pairs apart from unrelated individuals, the researchers ran deep NGS to compare the TCR beta repertoires of mothers and children. The mean age was 40 +/- 4 years for the mothers and approximately 11 +/- 4 years for the children. Libraries were sequenced on Illumina HiSeq 2000 with 100+100 nt paired-end reads after adapter ligation with NEBNext reagents. To avoid cross-contamination, the mother libraries and the child libraries were prepared a month apart and sequenced in separate runs. Each donor had between about 450,000 and 2,100,000 distinct TCR beta clonotypes identified. Naive TCR beta clonotypes were estimated from low-frequency clonotypes matched to each donor's FACS-determined naive share, without sorting.

This receptor was taken from a girl aged 2 to 10 in good health. Specimen: blood.

The encoded CDR3 is CASRPTSGPYEQYF. The nucleotide sequence is TGTGCCAGCAGACCGACTAGCGGACCCTACGAGCAGTACTTC. The sequence joins TRBV7-2 to TRBJ2-5; TRBD2 matches 9 bases in the middle. The J call is doubtful: the DNA matches TRBJ2-7 better. Reading from cysteine to phenylalanine, the CDR3 counts 14 amino acids. Here the CDR3 DNA is all that survives: 42 bases in frame from base 1. Looking up the germline V gene yields CDR1 SGHTA and CDR2 FQGNSA.